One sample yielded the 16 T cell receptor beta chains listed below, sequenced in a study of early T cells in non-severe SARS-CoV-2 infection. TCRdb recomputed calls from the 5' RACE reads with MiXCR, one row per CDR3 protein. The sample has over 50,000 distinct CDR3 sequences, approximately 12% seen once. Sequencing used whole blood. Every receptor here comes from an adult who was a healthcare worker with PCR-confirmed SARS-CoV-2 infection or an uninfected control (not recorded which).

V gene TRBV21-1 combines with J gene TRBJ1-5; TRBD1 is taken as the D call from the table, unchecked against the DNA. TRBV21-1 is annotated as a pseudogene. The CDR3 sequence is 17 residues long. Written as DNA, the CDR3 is TGTGCCAGCAGCAAATATTTCCGGACAGGGTCTAATCAGCCCCAGCATTTT. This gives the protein CASSKYFRTGSNQPQHF.

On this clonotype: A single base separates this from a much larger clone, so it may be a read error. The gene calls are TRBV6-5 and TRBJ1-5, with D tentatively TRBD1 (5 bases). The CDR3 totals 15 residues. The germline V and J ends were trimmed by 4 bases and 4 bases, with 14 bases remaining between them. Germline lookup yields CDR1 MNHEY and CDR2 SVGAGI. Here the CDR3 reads CASSSLRQGNQPQHF. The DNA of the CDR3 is TGTGCCAGCAGTTCTCTCAGGCAGGGAAATCAGCCCCAGCATTTT.

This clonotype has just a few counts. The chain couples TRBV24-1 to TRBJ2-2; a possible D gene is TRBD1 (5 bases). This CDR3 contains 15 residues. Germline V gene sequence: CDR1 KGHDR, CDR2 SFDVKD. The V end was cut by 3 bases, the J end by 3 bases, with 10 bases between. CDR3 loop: CATSDGRVHTGELFF. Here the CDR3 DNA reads TGTGCCACCAGTGATGGCAGGGTCCACACCGGGGAGCTGTTTTTT.

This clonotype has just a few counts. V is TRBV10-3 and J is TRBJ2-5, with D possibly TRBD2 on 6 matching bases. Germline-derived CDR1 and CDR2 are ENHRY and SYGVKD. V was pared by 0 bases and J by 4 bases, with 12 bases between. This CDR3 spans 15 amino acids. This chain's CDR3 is CAISESGTSGETQYF. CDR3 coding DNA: TGTGCCATCAGTGAGTCCGGGACTTCGGGAGAGACCCAGTACTTC.

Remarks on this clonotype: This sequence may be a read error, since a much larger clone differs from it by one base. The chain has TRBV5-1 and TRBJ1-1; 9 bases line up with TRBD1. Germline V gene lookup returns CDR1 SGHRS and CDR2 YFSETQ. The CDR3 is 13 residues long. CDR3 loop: CGSSLTGTGMSFF. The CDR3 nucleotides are TGCGGCAGCAGCTTGACCGGGACAGGGATGTCTTTCTTT.

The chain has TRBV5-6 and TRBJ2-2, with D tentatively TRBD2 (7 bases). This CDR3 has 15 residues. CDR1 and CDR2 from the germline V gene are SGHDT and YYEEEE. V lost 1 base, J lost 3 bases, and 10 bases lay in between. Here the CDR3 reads CASSLRGGYTGELFF. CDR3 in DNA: TGTGCCAGCAGCTTGCGCGGGGGCTACACCGGGGAGCTGTTTTTT.

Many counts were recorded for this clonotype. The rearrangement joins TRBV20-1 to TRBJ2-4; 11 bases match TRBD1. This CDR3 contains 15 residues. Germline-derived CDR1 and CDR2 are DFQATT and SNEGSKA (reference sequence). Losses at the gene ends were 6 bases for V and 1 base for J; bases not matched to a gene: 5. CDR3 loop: CSAPGQGAAKNIQYF. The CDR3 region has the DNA TGCAGTGCCCCCGGACAGGGGGCCGCCAAAAACATTCAGTACTTC.

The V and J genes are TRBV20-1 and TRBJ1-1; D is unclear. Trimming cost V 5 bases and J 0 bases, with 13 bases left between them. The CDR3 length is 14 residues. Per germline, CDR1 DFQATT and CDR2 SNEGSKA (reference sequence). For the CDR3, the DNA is TGCAGTGCTTACACACAACAGCTGAACACTGAAGCTTTCTTT. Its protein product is CSAYTQQLNTEAFF.

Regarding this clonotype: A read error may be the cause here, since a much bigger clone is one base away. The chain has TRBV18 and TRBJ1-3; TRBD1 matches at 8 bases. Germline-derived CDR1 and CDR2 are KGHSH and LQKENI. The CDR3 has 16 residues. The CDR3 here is CVSSPGTGLSGNTIYF. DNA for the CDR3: TGTGTCAGCTCACCCGGGACAGGATTGTCTGGAAACACCATATATTTT.

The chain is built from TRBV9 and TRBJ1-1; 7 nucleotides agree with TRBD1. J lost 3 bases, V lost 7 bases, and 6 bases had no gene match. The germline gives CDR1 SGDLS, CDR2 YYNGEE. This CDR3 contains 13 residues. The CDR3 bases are TGTGCCAGCTCGAGGGGGCCGGACACTGAAGCTTTCTTT. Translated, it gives CASSRGPDTEAFF. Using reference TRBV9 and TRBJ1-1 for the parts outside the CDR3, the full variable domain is DSGVTQTPKHLITATGQRVTLRCSPRSGDLSVYWYQQSLDQGLQFLIQYYNGEERAKGNILERFSAQQFPDLHSELNLSSLELGDSALYFCASSRGPDTEAFFGQGTRLTVV.

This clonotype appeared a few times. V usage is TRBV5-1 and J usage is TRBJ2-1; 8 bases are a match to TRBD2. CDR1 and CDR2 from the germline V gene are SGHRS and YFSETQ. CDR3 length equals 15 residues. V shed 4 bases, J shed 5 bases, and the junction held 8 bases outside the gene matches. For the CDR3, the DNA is TGCGCCAGCAGCCGAGTGATAGCGGGAAACAATGAGCAGTTCTTC. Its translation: CASSRVIAGNNEQFF.

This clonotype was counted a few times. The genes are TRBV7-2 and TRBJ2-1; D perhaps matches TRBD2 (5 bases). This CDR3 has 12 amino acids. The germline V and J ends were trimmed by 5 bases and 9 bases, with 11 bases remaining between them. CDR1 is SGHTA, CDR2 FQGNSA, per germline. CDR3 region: CASSQTTREQFF. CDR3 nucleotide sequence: TGTGCCAGCAGCCAGACTACACGTGAGCAGTTCTTC.

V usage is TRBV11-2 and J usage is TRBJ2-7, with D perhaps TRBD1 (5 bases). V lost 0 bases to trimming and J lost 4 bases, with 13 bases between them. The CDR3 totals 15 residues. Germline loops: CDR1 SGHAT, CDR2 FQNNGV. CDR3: CASSLDQQVIYEQYF. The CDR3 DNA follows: TGTGCCAGCAGCTTAGATCAACAGGTAATATACGAGCAGTACTTC.

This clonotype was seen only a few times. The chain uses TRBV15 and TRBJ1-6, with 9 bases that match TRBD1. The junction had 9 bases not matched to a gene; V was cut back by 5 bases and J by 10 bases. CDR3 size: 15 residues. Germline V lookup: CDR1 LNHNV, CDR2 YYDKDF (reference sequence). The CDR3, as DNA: TGTGCCACCAGCGAGGGACAGGGAGTACGATCACCCCTCCACTTT. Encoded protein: CATSEGQGVRSPLHF.

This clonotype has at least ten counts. In nucleotides, the CDR3 is TGTGCCAGCAGTGCCCGGGACGGAACCTATGGCTACACCTTC. Residues: CASSARDGTYGYTF. The chain is built from TRBV6-1 and TRBJ1-2; tentatively, D is TRBD1 (5 bases). There are 14 residues in the CDR3. Germline V gives CDR1 MNHNS, CDR2 SASEGT. V lost 4 bases, J lost 4 bases, and 13 bases lay in between.

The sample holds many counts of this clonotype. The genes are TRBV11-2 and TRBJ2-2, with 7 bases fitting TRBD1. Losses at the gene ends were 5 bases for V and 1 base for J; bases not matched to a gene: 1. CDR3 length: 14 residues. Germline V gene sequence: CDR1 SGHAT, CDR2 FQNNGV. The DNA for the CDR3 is TGTGCCAGCAGCCGGACAGGGAACACCGGGGAGCTGTTTTTT. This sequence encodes CASSRTGNTGELFF.